This TCR beta chain was obtained from a study of chronic HIV infection and antiretroviral therapy (dated by TCRdb to about 2015). This clonotype has just a few counts. Its antigen is still unknown. No base quality information exists; no much larger clone differs at one position. Library preparation was by 5' RACE. TCRdb names Illumina MiSeq as the instrument used. Using fastp at Q25 and MiXCR, TCRdb reprocessed the public reads and kept productive beta chains. A single entry per CDR3 protein holds the most common genes and DNA from its merged rows. The sample has around 30,000 distinct CDR3 sequences on record, 7% to 10% of them singletons. The ten largest make up roughly 2.7% of the sample. Trimming takes 6 bases from V and 5 bases from J, and the germline ends sit 16 bases apart. CDR1 SGHRS and CDR2 YFSETQ were looked up in the germline V gene. The CDR3 starts with the cysteine, ends with the phenylalanine, and has 14 residues. Just CDR3 DNA is preserved here, 42 bases in frame from base 1.

The chain couples TRBV5-1 to TRBJ2-3, with a weak D call of TRBD1 (5 bases match). This clonotype originated in an adult who had HIV and had not received antiretroviral therapy, or was an uninfected healthy control (not recorded which). The material sequenced was peripheral blood. The CDR3: CASTSAGKKDTQYF. The nucleotide sequence is given as TGCGCCAGCACTTCGGCAGGGAAAAAAGATACGCAGTATTTT. Reference TRBV5-1 and TRBJ2-3 proteins supply the regions before and after the CDR3; the full variable domain is: KAGVTQTPRYLIKTRGQQVTLSCSPISGHRSVSWYQQTPGQGLQFLFEYFSETQRNKGNFPGRFSGRQFSNSRSEMNVSTLELGDSALYLCASTSAGKKDTQYFGPGTRLTVL.